This paragraph covers one T cell receptor beta chain sequence. This sample is drawn from a study of blood T cell repertoires in COVID-19. As for the study in general: The United States, Italy and Spain supplied acute and convalescent COVID-19 samples. In each case, the material was cDNA or gDNA derived from T cells, B-cell-depleted T cells, or PBMCs.

Original processing methods: Estimated nucleated cell counts came from reference gene primer amplification. The method was immunoSEQ multiplex PCR; TCRdb's version includes in-frame clones alone and lacks a portion of them. That table furnishes V, J and clone size, whereas the DNA furnished D and trimming. The sample lists 100,000 to 150,000 clones, around four fifths occurring once. Material: peripheral blood. The source of this sequence is a man between 60 and 75 years old with acute or convalescent COVID-19.

As DNA, the CDR3 is TGTGCCAGCAGTTTATTCCAGGGTGGGTCCTATAATTCACCCCTCCACTTT. Translating it yields CASSLFQGGSYNSPLHF. The V gene is TRBV28, the J gene TRBJ1-6; D is perhaps TRBD1 (5 bases). The V end lost 1 base, the J end lost 1 base, and 11 bases lay between the germline ends. The CDR3 is made up of 17 amino acids. The V gene's germline CDR1 is MDHEN and CDR2 SYDVKM.